This entry lists 30 T cell receptor beta chains sequenced from one sample in a study of blood T cell repertoires in COVID-19. Method: immunoSEQ multiplex PCR; TCRdb's copy keeps in-frame clones and lacks some. The repertoire holds some 340,000 clones, with approximately 81% as singletons. The sequencing sample was made of peripheral blood. Every receptor here comes from a young woman with acute or convalescent COVID-19.

This chain connects TRBV6-5 to TRBJ2-7; TRBD2 matches at 7 bases. The germline gives CDR1 MNHEY, CDR2 SVGAGI. This CDR3 is built from 12 residues. V lost 8 bases, J lost 0 bases, and 1 base stayed unmatched. The CDR3 sequence is CASRDYSYEQYF. The CDR3 DNA follows: TGTGCCAGCCGGGACTACTCCTACGAGCAGTACTTC.

The rearrangement uses TRBV14 and TRBJ2-6, with D unresolved. V was pared by 4 bases and J by 9 bases, with 13 bases between. Germline CDR1 SGHDN, CDR2 FVKESK. The CDR3 runs to 14 residues. CDR3: CASSRSRPLNVLTF. In DNA, the CDR3 is TGTGCCAGCAGCCGGAGTAGACCTCTCAACGTCCTGACTTTC.

The V and J genes are TRBV2 and TRBJ2-7; TRBD2 is a possible D gene (7 bases). The CDR3 loop spans 13 amino acids. The V and J ends lost 8 bases and 1 base respectively, with 12 bases between them. Germline V gene data show CDR1 as SNHLY and CDR2 as FYNNEI. The CDR3 nucleotides read TGTGCCAGCGGGGGGGCCCTATCCTACGAGCAGTACTTC. It is translated as CASGGALSYEQYF.

The sample holds a few counts of this clone. The CDR3 DNA reads TGTGCCACCAGCACGGGACAGGGGATCAACGAGCAGTACTTC. It yields the protein CATSTGQGINEQYF. The chain uses TRBV15 and TRBJ2-7; TRBD1 matches 10 bases. The J segment lost 5 bases and the V segment lost 4 bases, leaving 5 bases of the junction unmatched. Per the germline V gene, CDR1 is LNHNV and CDR2 is YYDKDF (reference sequence). This CDR3 has 14 residues. Drawing the rest from reference TRBV15 and TRBJ2-7, the complete variable domain is DAMVIQNPRYQVTQFGKPVTLSCSQTLNHNVMYWYQQKSSQAPKLLFHYYDKDFNNEADTPDNFQSRRPNTSFCFLDIRSPGLGDTAMYLCATSTGQGINEQYFGPGTRLTVT.

Only one count was recorded for this clone. The chain has TRBV28 and TRBJ2-7; TRBD2 matches at 8 bases. This CDR3 has 13 residues. The V segment lost 6 bases and the J segment 6 bases; nucleotides outside the gene matches: 7. In germline, CDR1 is MDHEN, CDR2 SYDVKM. The CDR3 region has the DNA TGTGCCAGCAGATCGGGAGGGCCGTTCGAGCAGTACTTC. Amino acids: CASRSGGPFEQYF.

The chain combines TRBV3-1 (or the pseudogene TRBV3-2) with TRBJ2-3; 15 nucleotides agree with TRBD2. Germline V gene lookup returns CDR1 LGHDT and CDR2 YNNKEL (reference sequence). The CDR3 is 18 amino acids. Losses at the gene ends were 4 bases for V and 3 bases for J; bases not matched to a gene: 8. The DNA for the CDR3 is TGTGCCAGCAGCCTGAAGCGGACTAGCGGGGGGGCAACAGATACGCAGTATTTT. It codes for CASSLKRTSGGATDTQYF.

This chain connects TRBV24-1 to TRBJ1-2, with D uncertain. The germline V gene has CDR1 KGHDR and CDR2 SFDVKD. The ends were cut back, 0 bases at V and 5 bases at J, with 9 bases in the middle. The CDR3 length is 14 residues. The CDR3 sequence: CATSDLRGEYGYTF. CDR3 DNA sequence: TGTGCCACCAGTGATTTGCGTGGGGAGTATGGCTACACCTTC.

The chain uses TRBV7-7 and TRBJ2-5; 10 nucleotides agree with TRBD2. The CDR3 is 14 residues long. The V gene end was trimmed by 1 base and the J gene end by 12 bases; junction bases not matched to a gene: 8. Per the germline V gene, CDR1 is SSHAT and CDR2 is FNYEAQ (reference sequence). The CDR3 sequence: CASSLGTSGREKYF. The DNA for the CDR3 is TGTGCCAGCAGCTTAGGGACTAGCGGTAGGGAAAAGTACTTC. Filled out from reference TRBV7-7 and TRBJ2-5, the complete variable domain reads GAGVSQSPRYKVTKRGQDVTLRCDPISSHATLYWYQQALGQGPEFLTYFNYEAQPDKSGLPSDRFSAERPEGSISTLTIQRTEQRDSAMYRCASSLGTSGREKYFGPGTRLLVL.

Ten or more counts support this clone. The rearrangement links TRBV20-1 to TRBJ1-2; D is possibly TRBD1 (5 bases). The CDR3 loop spans 11 amino acids. Germline V lookup: CDR1 DFQATT, CDR2 SNEGSKA (reference sequence). V gave up 5 bases and J gave up 8 bases, with 12 bases separating them. The CDR3 nucleotides are TGCAGTGCTTCAGGGTATGAGGGCTACACCTTC. Amino acids: CSASGYEGYTF.

The genes are TRBV5-8 and TRBJ2-1, with D hard to call. This CDR3 is built from 14 residues. The germline V gene has CDR1 SGHTS and CDR2 YDEGEE. V dropped 2 bases and J dropped 0 bases, with 6 bases sitting between them. The CDR3 loop is CASSFGSSYNEQFF. The DNA of the CDR3 is TGTGCCAGCAGCTTTGGCAGCTCCTACAATGAGCAGTTCTTC.

The chain carries TRBV19 and TRBJ2-1, with 12 positions matching TRBD2. Germline-derived CDR1 and CDR2 are LNHDA and SQIVND (reference sequence). The ends lost 7 bases at V and 5 bases at J; junction bases unmatched: 6. This CDR3 has 15 residues. For the CDR3, the DNA is TGTGCCAGTACCCCACTAGCGGGGGGAAACAATGAGCAGTTCTTC. Its protein product is CASTPLAGGNNEQFF.

The CDR3 reads CASSSPGTGFTEAFF. The CDR3, as DNA: TGTGCCAGCAGTTCCCCGGGGACAGGGTTTACTGAAGCTTTCTTT. The V and J genes are TRBV28 and TRBJ1-1; 9 positions match TRBD1. CDR3 size: 15 residues. CDR1 MDHEN and CDR2 SYDVKM come from the germline V gene. V dropped 4 bases and J dropped 5; count of bases not matched to a gene: 8.

The rearrangement links TRBV6-7 to TRBJ1-1; 7 nucleotides agree with TRBD1. TRBV6-7 is filed as an ORF, its function uncertain. The V and J ends lost 8 bases and 2 bases, in that order; junction bases with no gene match: 8. The CDR3 extends over 14 amino acids. The chain's CDR3 is CASCVGQPNTEAFF. CDR3 in DNA: TGTGCCAGCTGTGTGGGACAGCCTAACACTGAAGCTTTCTTT.

V usage is TRBV7-9 and J usage is TRBJ2-7, with D perhaps TRBD1 (5 bases). Germline V CDR1 and CDR2: SEHNR, FQNEAQ (reference sequence). Trimming shortened V by 8 bases and J by 6 bases, and 20 bases separated the two germline ends. The CDR3 is made up of 14 amino acids. CDR3 coding DNA: TGTGCCAGCGGTAGGGGAACAGGCCCCTCCGAGCAGTACTTC. The encoded protein is CASGRGTGPSEQYF.

The CDR3 loop reads CASMGGRPNDEQYF. CDR3 nucleotide sequence: TGTGCCAGTATGGGGGGGCGGCCGAACGACGAGCAGTACTTC. The V gene is TRBV19, the J gene TRBJ2-7, with a tentative D call TRBD2 (7 bases). CDR3 size: 14 residues. Trimming removed 7 bases at V and 5 bases at J, with 18 bases between. CDR1 LNHDA and CDR2 SQIVND come from the germline V gene (reference sequence).

This sequence joins TRBV12-3 or TRBV12-4 and TRBJ1-5; unclear D gene. This CDR3 comprises 13 residues. V was trimmed by 6 bases and J by 5 bases, leaving 11 bases between them. CDR3 protein: CASSHYGDQPQHF. For the CDR3, the DNA is TGTGCCAGCAGCCACTACGGCGATCAGCCCCAGCATTTT.

The chain couples TRBV11-2 to TRBJ2-3, with 11 positions matching TRBD2. The germline V gene has CDR1 SGHAT and CDR2 FQNNGV. The CDR3 has 17 residues. Losses at the gene ends were 4 bases for V and 2 bases for J; bases not matched to a gene: 8. The CDR3 DNA sequence: TGTGCCAGCAGCTCCAACCTAGCGGGGGGAAACACAGATACGCAGTATTTT. Protein product: CASSSNLAGGNTDTQYF. Using reference TRBV11-2 and TRBJ2-3 for the parts outside the CDR3, the full variable domain is EAGVAQSPRYKIIEKRQSVAFWCNPISGHATLYWYQQILGQGPKLLIQFQNNGVVDDSQLPKDRFSAERLKGVDSTLKIQPAKLEDSAVYLCASSSNLAGGNTDTQYFGPGTRLTVL.

The chain joins TRBV3-1 (or the pseudogene TRBV3-2) to TRBJ2-1; TRBD2 matches at 10 bases. Germline values: CDR1 LGHDT, CDR2 YNNKEL (reference sequence). V lost 6 bases to trimming and J lost 9 bases; unmatched junction nucleotides: 17. The CDR3 length is 17 residues. CDR3 sequence: CASRRVGLADTRSEQFF. In DNA, the CDR3 is TGTGCCAGCAGGCGAGTCGGACTAGCGGATACCCGGAGTGAGCAGTTCTTC.

This clone was recorded a few times. The chain joins TRBV7-6 to TRBJ1-5; D uncertain. The CDR3 extends over 15 amino acids. Per the germline V gene, CDR1 is SGHVS and CDR2 is FNYEAQ. Trimming took 0 bases from V and 1 from J, leaving 7 bases between them. CDR3: CASSLAGGSNQPQHF. The CDR3 region has the DNA TGTGCCAGCAGCTTAGCTGGAGGAAGCAATCAGCCCCAGCATTTT.

The chain joins TRBV6-5 to TRBJ1-2; TRBD1 is a possible D gene (6 bases). V dropped 5 bases and J dropped 6 bases, with 13 bases sitting between them. The CDR3 covers 13 residues. Germline V CDR1 and CDR2: MNHEY, SVGAGI. The CDR3, as DNA: TGTGCCAGCAGTCGTTTCGGACAGAATGGCTACACCTTC. Translation gives CASSRFGQNGYTF.

The chain is built from TRBV3-1 (or the pseudogene TRBV3-2) and TRBJ1-6; perhaps TRBD1 as D (5 bases). V was trimmed by 8 bases and J by 3 bases, leaving 11 bases between them. CDR1 and CDR2 (germline): LGHDT, YNNKEL (reference sequence). CDR3 length: 14 residues. CDR3 loop: CASGRDFYNSPLHF. The DNA for the CDR3 is TGTGCCAGCGGCAGGGACTTCTATAATTCACCCCTCCACTTT.

This clone was observed a few times. The DNA for the CDR3 is TGTGCCAGCTGCCCGACAGGGGGTGGGAATCAGCCCCAGCATTTT. As protein: CASCPTGGGNQPQHF. This sequence joins TRBV6-5 and TRBJ1-5; 9 nucleotides line up with TRBD1. Germline CDR1 is MNHEY and CDR2 is SVGAGI. The CDR3 contains 15 residues. Trimming cost V 8 bases and J 4 bases; bases outside gene matches: 9.

This clone was seen only once. This rearrangement joins TRBV5-6 to TRBJ2-1, with TRBD2 matching 10 bases. The CDR3 runs to 15 residues. V lost 3 bases to trimming and J lost 8 bases; unmatched junction nucleotides: 8. Germline V CDR1 and CDR2: SGHDT, YYEEEE. The CDR3 loop is CASSSASGSNDEQFF. In DNA, the CDR3 is TGTGCCAGCAGCTCTGCTAGCGGGAGTAATGATGAGCAGTTCTTC.

The chain employs TRBV5-8 and TRBJ2-7; TRBD2 might be the D (6 bases). Trimming took 4 bases from V and 4 from J, leaving 9 bases between them. The CDR3 contains 12 residues. Germline loops: CDR1 SGHTS, CDR2 YDEGEE. CDR3 in DNA: TGTGCCAGCAGCCGGGGGAGGTACGAGCAGTACTTC. Translating gives CASSRGRYEQYF.

The genes are TRBV27 and TRBJ1-1; no reliable D call. CDR1 MNHEY and CDR2 SMNVEV come from the germline V gene (reference sequence). This CDR3 has 12 amino acids. Trimming took 5 bases from V and 6 from J, leaving 10 bases between them. The CDR3 loop is CASSASQAEAFF. In DNA, the CDR3 is TGTGCCAGCAGTGCCTCCCAGGCTGAAGCTTTCTTT.

This rearrangement joins TRBV20-1 to TRBJ2-5; D is uncertain. The V end was cut by 5 bases, the J end by 5 bases, with 9 bases between. Germline values: CDR1 DFQATT, CDR2 SNEGSKA (reference sequence). The CDR3 totals 11 residues. DNA for the CDR3: TGCAGTGCTGAGCCATCGGAGACCCAGTACTTC. Its translation is CSAEPSETQYF.

The genes are TRBV5-4 and TRBJ1-2; D unclear. Germline CDR1 reads SGHNT; CDR2 reads YYREEE (reference sequence). The CDR3 is made up of 14 amino acids. V was cut by 4 bases and J by 4 bases, with 14 bases left in between. The CDR3 DNA sequence: TGTGCCAGCAGCCCCCGGGGTGAGTCCTATGGCTACACCTTC. It is translated as CASSPRGESYGYTF.

The chain is built from TRBV11-1 and TRBJ2-7; D ambiguous. The CDR3 has 11 amino acids. Germline values: CDR1 SGHAT, CDR2 FQDESV (reference sequence). The V gene lost 4 bases and the J gene lost 3 bases, with 4 bases spanning the gap. DNA for the CDR3: TGTGCCAGCAGCTCCAGCTACGAGCAGTACTTC. Its translation is CASSSSYEQYF.

The rearrangement links TRBV6-5 to TRBJ1-5; D is possibly TRBD1 (6 bases). V was pared by 6 bases and J by 6 bases, with 12 bases between. The CDR3 is made up of 13 amino acids. Germline values: CDR1 MNHEY, CDR2 SVGAGI. The CDR3 nucleotides are TGTGCCAGCAGACAGGGTTCCGGTCAGCCCCAGCATTTT. This encodes CASRQGSGQPQHF.

The rearrangement joins TRBV2 to TRBJ2-3; possibly TRBD2 for D (5 bases). The CDR3 covers 15 residues. V lost 6 bases, J lost 2 bases, and 15 bases lay in between. Germline V gene lookup returns CDR1 SNHLY and CDR2 FYNNEI. The CDR3 here is CASRGNEGPTDTQYF. The CDR3 nucleotides are TGTGCCAGCAGGGGGAATGAGGGTCCCACAGATACGCAGTATTTT. Together with reference TRBV2 and TRBJ2-3, the CDR3 gives the full variable domain: EPEVTQTPSHQVTQMGQEVILRCVPISNHLYFYWYRQILGQKVEFLVSFYNNEISEKSEIFDDQFSVERPDGSNFTLKIRSTKLEDSAMYFCASRGNEGPTDTQYFGPGTRLTVL.